Below, one T cell receptor (beta chain) is given with its context. Its antigen remains unidentified. The data were taken from a study of cytomegalovirus exposure and HLA in healthy donors. Study-level results: The study dropped some indistinguishable V segments, TRBV6-2 and TRBV6-3 among them. An analysis was carried out later, and it reportedly showed fewer N-insertions in an Asian-associated ancestry cluster than the approximately 710-donor mean.

Germline V gene lookup returns CDR1 MNHNY and CDR2 SVGAGI (reference sequence). V was pared by 2 bases and J by 6 bases, with 17 bases between. There are 15 residues in the CDR3. PCR was performed using 60 Vbeta and 13 Jbeta primers. Method: immunoSEQ multiplex PCR; TCRdb's copy keeps in-frame clones and lacks some. The sample carries 150,000 to 200,000 clones, roughly 80% recorded once. The origin of this receptor is a male donor in good health and CMV-seronegative. The chain employs TRBV6-6 and TRBJ2-7, with a tentative D call TRBD1 (6 bases). Sequences were obtained from PBMCs. The CDR3, as DNA: TGTGCCAGCAGTTACAATGGGGGCGATGTCAGCGAGCAGTACTTC. It specifies CASSYNGGDVSEQYF.